This TCR beta chain was documented in a study of T cell repertoires in cytomegalovirus infection. Broader study findings: Summed frequency of shared TCR beta families picked out CMV carriers who also had the relevant HLA.

The V and J ends lost 7 bases and 1 base, in that order; junction bases with no gene match: 7. Germline CDR1 reads SGHVS; CDR2 reads FNYEAQ. The CDR3 is 15 residues long. This clonotype was seen many times. What it binds is not known. TCRdb independently ran MiXCR on the reads; one entry per CDR3 protein. The sample includes 350,000 to 500,000 distinct CDR3 sequences, under 40% of them seen just once. Sample: PBMCs. The chain employs TRBV7-6 and TRBJ2-5, with 9 bases fitting TRBD2. This TCR derives from a human donor in good health (CMV status not recorded). Some clones in this sample may be carry-over from other donors' samples. CDR3 nucleotides: TGTGCCAGCAAGGCGAAGCGGGGGGTCCAAGAGACCCAGTACTTC. Translation: CASKAKRGVQETQYF.